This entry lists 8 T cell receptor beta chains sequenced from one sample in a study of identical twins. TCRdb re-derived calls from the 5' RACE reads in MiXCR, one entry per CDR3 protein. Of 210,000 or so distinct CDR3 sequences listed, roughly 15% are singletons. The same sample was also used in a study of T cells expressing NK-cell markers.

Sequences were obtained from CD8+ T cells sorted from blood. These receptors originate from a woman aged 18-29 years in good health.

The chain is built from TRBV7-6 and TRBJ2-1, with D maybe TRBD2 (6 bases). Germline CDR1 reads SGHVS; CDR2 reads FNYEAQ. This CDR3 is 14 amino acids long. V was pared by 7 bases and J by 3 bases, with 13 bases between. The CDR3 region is CASMSGLGYNEQFF. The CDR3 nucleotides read TGTGCCAGCATGAGCGGGCTGGGCTACAATGAGCAGTTCTTC.

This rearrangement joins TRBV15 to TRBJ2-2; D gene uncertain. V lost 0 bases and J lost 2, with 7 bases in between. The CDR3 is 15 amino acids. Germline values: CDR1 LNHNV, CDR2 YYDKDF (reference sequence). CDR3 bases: TGTGCCACCAGCAGAGATCTTAGTAACACCGGGGAGCTGTTTTTT. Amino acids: CATSRDLSNTGELFF.

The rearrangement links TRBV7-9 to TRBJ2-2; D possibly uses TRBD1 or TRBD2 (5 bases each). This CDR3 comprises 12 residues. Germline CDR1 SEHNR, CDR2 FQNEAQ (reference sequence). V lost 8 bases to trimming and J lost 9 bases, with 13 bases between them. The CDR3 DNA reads TGTGCCAGCTTGGGGGATTCCAGGGAGCTGTTTTTT. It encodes CASLGDSRELFF.

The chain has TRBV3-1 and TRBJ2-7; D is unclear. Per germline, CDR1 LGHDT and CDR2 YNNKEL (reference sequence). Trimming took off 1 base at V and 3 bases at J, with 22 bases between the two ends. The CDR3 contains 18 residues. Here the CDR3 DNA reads TGTGCCAGCAGCCAAGGGTTAGAGCTATCCTACGCCCTCTACGAGCAGTACTTC. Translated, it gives CASSQGLELSYALYEQYF.

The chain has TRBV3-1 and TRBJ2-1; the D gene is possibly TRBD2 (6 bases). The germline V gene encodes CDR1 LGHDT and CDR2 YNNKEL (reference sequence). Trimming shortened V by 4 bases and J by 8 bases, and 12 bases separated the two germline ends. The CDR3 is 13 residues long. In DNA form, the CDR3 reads TGTGCCAGCAGCCCCGAGCGGGTCGATGAGCAGTTCTTC. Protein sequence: CASSPERVDEQFF.

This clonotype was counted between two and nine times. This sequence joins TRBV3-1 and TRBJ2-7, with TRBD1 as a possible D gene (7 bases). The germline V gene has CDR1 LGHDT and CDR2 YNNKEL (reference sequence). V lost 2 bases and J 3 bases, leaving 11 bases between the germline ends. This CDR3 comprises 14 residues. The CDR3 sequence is CASSQYRGGYEQYF. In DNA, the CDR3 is TGTGCCAGCAGCCAATACAGGGGAGGCTACGAGCAGTACTTC.

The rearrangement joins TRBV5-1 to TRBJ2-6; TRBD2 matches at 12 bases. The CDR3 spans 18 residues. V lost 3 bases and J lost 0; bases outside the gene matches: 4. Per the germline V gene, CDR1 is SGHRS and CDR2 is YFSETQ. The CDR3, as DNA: TGCGCCAGCAGCTCTGGACTAGCGGGGTACTCTGGGGCCAACGTCCTGACTTTC. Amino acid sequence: CASSSGLAGYSGANVLTF.

The DNA for the CDR3 is TGCGCCAGCAGCGCCACAGGGGGAACATACACCGGGGAGCTGTTTTTT. This sequence encodes CASSATGGTYTGELFF. V and J are TRBV5-1 and TRBJ2-2; 8 bases line up with TRBD1. V lost 4 bases, J lost 3 bases, and 8 bases stayed unmatched. The CDR3 spans 16 residues. Germline assignment: CDR1 SGHRS and CDR2 YFSETQ.